This T cell receptor (beta chain) emerged from a study of blood T cell repertoires in COVID-19. Across the whole study: The samples span acute and convalescent COVID-19 from the United States, Italy and Spain. Nucleic acid was either cDNA or gDNA, and it came from T cells, B-cell-depleted T cells, or PBMCs.

In the original analysis: Reference gene primer amplification yielded estimated nucleated cell counts. TCRdb's copy holds only in-frame clones and misses some; the assay was immunoSEQ multiplex PCR. The D gene and trimming were derived from the DNA, and the V and J assignments and clone size from that table. This sample has 60,000 to 85,000 clones, with 89% found just once. This clone was counted ten times or more. This CDR3 is 16 amino acids long. Germline CDR1 SGHTA, CDR2 FQGNSA. After removal of 6 bases from V and 4 bases from J, the junction contained 8 bases not matched to a gene. The sequencing sample was made of peripheral blood. The chain is built from TRBV7-2 and TRBJ2-1; 11 bases are shared with TRBD2. This TCR derives from a woman aged 50 to 65 with active COVID-19. The CDR3 spells CASSGLAGGFYNEQFF. The CDR3 region has the DNA TGTGCCAGCAGTGGGCTAGCGGGGGGATTTTACAATGAGCAGTTCTTC.